These 10 T cell receptor beta chains were sequenced from one sample in a study of technical replicates of blood from a few donors. Measured with immunoSEQ multiplex PCR; TCRdb has only the in-frame clones, and not every one. The sample shows some 70,000 clones, around 90% of them seen only once. The specimen was T cells isolated from PBMCs. Receptor source: a human donor in good health.

This rearrangement joins TRBV28 to TRBJ1-2; D might be TRBD1 (5 bases). CDR1 and CDR2 (germline): MDHEN, SYDVKM. The CDR3 length is 13 residues. V lost 8 bases and J lost 3, with 13 bases in between. CDR3 in amino acids: CASGAVGYYGYTF. The DNA for the CDR3 is TGTGCCAGCGGGGCTGTGGGATACTATGGCTACACCTTC.

This clone was observed a few times. The chain carries TRBV27 and TRBJ2-7; TRBD2 agrees at 8 bases. The CDR3 totals 16 residues. V shed 4 bases, J shed 0 bases, and the junction held 8 bases outside the gene matches. Germline-derived CDR1 and CDR2 are MNHEY and SMNVEV (reference sequence). The CDR3 DNA follows: TGTGCCAGCAGTTCCTCAGCGGGAGCGCTCTCCTACGAGCAGTACTTC. This codes for CASSSSAGALSYEQYF.

This chain links TRBV11-2 with TRBJ2-3; 13 nucleotides match TRBD2. CDR1 SGHAT and CDR2 FQNNGV come from the germline V gene. This CDR3 comprises 16 residues. V was clipped by 1 base and J by 3 bases; unmatched bases: 1. CDR3: CASSLGTSGRTDTQYF. CDR3 sequence (DNA): TGTGCCAGCAGCTTAGGGACTAGCGGGAGAACAGATACGCAGTATTTT.

The CDR3 DNA reads TGTGCCAGTAGTATGGAGTGGTTTTTAGCGGGCCCCAGCTCCTACAATGAGCAGTTCTTC. This encodes CASSMEWFLAGPSSYNEQFF. The chain recombines TRBV19 with TRBJ2-1, with 7 bases matching TRBD2. This CDR3 comprises 20 residues. CDR1 is LNHDA, CDR2 SQIVND, per germline (reference sequence). V shed 3 bases and J 0 bases; nucleotides not matched to a gene: 17.

The chain joins TRBV7-8 to TRBJ2-3, with 8 bases matching TRBD2. CDR3 size: 18 residues. Germline lookup yields CDR1 SGHVS and CDR2 FQNEAQ. V gave up 2 bases and J gave up 8 bases; unmatched junction bases: 18. The CDR3 loop is CASSLLVLLAVPIGTQYF. DNA for the CDR3: TGTGCCAGCAGCTTATTGGTATTACTAGCGGTACCCATTGGTACGCAGTATTTT.

The CDR3 reads CASTVGAPRQPQHF. The CDR3 DNA reads TGTGCCAGTACGGTTGGGGCACCAAGGCAGCCCCAGCATTTT. The chain carries TRBV19 and TRBJ1-5, with D maybe TRBD1 (5 bases). Germline CDR1 reads LNHDA; CDR2 reads SQIVND (reference sequence). V lost 7 bases, J lost 7 bases, and 17 bases lay in between. This CDR3 is built from 14 residues.

CDR3 bases: TGTGCCGCATCAGGGGCCTACACTGAAGCTTTCTTT. It yields the protein CAASGAYTEAFF. V and J are TRBV28 and TRBJ1-1, with a possible D match to TRBD1 (6 bases). CDR1 is MDHEN and CDR2 is SYDVKM in the germline V gene. The V end lost 11 bases, the J end lost 3 bases, and 13 bases lay between the germline ends. There are 12 residues in the CDR3.

The chain combines TRBV4-2 with TRBJ2-3; 7 bases align to TRBD2. Looked up from germline, CDR1 is LGHNA and CDR2 is YNFKEQ. This CDR3 is built from 18 residues. The V gene end was trimmed by 4 bases and the J gene end by 0 bases; junction bases not matched to a gene: 13. In DNA, the CDR3 is TGTGCCAGCAGCCCGGGGGGTGGGGAGGGCGTGAGCACAGATACGCAGTATTTT. Amino acids: CASSPGGGEGVSTDTQYF.

The chain combines TRBV28 with TRBJ2-7; TRBD1 aligns across 10 bases. Germline V lookup: CDR1 MDHEN, CDR2 SYDVKM. The J segment lost 3 bases and the V segment lost 4 bases, leaving 12 bases of the junction unmatched. The CDR3 runs 17 residues. For the CDR3, the DNA is TGTGCCAGCAGTTACCCGACAGGGGGCACCCATCTCTACGAGCAGTACTTC. This encodes CASSYPTGGTHLYEQYF.

The chain has TRBV6-5 and TRBJ2-7; D unclear. Looked up from germline, CDR1 is MNHEY and CDR2 is SVGAGI. Deletions cut 5 bases from V and 4 bases from J, with 6 bases between. CDR3 length equals 11 residues. The CDR3 loop reads CASSNQYEQYF. In DNA, the CDR3 is TGTGCCAGCAGTAATCAGTACGAGCAGTACTTC.